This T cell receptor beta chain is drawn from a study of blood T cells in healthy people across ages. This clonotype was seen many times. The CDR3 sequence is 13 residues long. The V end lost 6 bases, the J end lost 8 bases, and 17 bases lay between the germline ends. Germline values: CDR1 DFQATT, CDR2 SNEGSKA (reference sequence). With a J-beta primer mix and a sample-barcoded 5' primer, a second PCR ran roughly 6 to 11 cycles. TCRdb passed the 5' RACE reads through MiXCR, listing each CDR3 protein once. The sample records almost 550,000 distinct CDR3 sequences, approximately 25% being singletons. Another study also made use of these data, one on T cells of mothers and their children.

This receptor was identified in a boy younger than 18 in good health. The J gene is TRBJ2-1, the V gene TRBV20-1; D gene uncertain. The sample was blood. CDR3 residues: CSAHKQFGDEQFF. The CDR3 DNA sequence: TGCAGTGCCCATAAGCAGTTTGGGGATGAGCAGTTCTTC.